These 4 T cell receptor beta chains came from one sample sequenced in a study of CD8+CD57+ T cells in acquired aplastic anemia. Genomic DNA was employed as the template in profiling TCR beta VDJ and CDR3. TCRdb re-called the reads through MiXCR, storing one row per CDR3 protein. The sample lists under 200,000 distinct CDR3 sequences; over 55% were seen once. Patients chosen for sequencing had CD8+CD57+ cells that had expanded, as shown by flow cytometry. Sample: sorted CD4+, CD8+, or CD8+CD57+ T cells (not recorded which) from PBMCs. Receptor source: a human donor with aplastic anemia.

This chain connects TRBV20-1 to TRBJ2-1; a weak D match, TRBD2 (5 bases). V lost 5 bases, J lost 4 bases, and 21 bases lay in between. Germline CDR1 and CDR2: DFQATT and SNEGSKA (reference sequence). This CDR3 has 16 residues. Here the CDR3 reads CSAGPINSAGYNEQFF. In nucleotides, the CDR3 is TGCAGTGCTGGACCCATAAATAGCGCCGGTTACAATGAGCAGTTCTTC.

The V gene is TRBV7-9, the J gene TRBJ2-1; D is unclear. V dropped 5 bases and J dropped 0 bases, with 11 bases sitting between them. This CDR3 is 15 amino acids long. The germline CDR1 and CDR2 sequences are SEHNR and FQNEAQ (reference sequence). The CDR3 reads CASSPIASSYNEQFF. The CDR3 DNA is TGTGCCAGCAGCCCCATAGCCAGCTCCTACAATGAGCAGTTCTTC.

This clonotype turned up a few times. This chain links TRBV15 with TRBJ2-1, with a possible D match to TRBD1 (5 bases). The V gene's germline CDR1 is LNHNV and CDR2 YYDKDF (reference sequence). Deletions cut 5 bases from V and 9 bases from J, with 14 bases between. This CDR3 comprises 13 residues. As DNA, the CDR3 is TGTGCCACCAGCGGACCGACAGTGACTGAGCAGTTCTTC. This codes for CATSGPTVTEQFF.

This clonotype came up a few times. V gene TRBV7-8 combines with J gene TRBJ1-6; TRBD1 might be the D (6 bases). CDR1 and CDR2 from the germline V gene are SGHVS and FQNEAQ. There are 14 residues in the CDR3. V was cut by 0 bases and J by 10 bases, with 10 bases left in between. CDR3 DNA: TGTGCCAGCAGCTTAGCGAAGGGGGGATCACCCCTCCACTTT. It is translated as CASSLAKGGSPLHF.